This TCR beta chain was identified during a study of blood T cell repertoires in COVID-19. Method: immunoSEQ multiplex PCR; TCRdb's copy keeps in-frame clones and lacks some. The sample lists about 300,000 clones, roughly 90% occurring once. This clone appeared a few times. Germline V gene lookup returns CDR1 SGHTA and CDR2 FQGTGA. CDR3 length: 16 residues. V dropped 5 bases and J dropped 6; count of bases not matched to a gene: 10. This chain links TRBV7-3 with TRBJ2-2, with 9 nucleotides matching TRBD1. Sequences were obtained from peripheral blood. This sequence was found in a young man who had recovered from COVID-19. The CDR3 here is CASSTTGGPWAGELFF. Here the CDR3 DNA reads TGTGCCAGCAGCACCACAGGGGGCCCCTGGGCCGGGGAGCTGTTTTTT.